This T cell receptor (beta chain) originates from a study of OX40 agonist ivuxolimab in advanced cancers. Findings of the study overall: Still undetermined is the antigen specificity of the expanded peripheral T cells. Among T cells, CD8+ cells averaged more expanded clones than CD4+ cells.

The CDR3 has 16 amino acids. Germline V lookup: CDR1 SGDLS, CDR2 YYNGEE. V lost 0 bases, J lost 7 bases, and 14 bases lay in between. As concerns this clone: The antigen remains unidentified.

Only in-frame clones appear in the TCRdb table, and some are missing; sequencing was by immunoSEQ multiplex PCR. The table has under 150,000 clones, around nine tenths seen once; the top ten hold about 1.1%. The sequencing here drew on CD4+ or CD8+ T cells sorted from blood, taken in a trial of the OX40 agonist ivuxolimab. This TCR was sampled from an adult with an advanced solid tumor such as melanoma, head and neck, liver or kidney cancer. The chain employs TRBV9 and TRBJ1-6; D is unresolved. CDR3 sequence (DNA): TGTGCCAGCAGCGTAGAAGCCACTCCCCAGAATTCACCCCTCCACTTT. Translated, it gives CASSVEATPQNSPLHF. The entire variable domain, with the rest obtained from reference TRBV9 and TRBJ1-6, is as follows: DSGVTQTPKHLITATGQRVTLRCSPRSGDLSVYWYQQSLDQGLQFLIQYYNGEERAKGNILERFSAQQFPDLHSELNLSSLELGDSALYFCASSVEATPQNSPLHFGNGTRLTVT.